This TCR beta chain derives from a study of blood T cell repertoires in COVID-19. Profiling relied on immunoSEQ multiplex PCR, and the TCRdb table lists in-frame clones only, not all of them. Found here are fewer than 120,000 clones, 70% to 90% of them singletons; the top ten hold more than 4%. V lost 0 bases, J lost 4 bases, and 7 bases lay in between. The germline CDR1 and CDR2 sequences are GTSNPN and SVGIG (reference sequence). The length of the CDR3 is 13 residues. The chain uses TRBV30 and TRBJ1-3; D gene uncertain. The receptor was isolated from a human donor in a cohort sampled during active COVID-19. Sequencing input: peripheral blood. The DNA of the CDR3 is TGTGCCTGGAGTGTATTCGCGGGAAACACCATATATTTT. It codes for CAWSVFAGNTIYF.